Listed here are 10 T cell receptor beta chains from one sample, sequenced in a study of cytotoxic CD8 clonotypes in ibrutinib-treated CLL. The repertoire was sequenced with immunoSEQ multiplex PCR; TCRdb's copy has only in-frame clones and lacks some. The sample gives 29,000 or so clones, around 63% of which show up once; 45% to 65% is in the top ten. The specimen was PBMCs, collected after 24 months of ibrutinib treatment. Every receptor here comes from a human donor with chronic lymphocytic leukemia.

This CDR3 reads CASSSGQVGTEAFF. In DNA form, the CDR3 reads TGTGCCAGCAGCTCAGGACAGGTTGGCACTGAAGCTTTCTTT. The chain couples TRBV7-2 to TRBJ1-1; 7 nucleotides line up with TRBD1. This CDR3 is built from 14 residues. Germline V gene sequence: CDR1 SGHTA, CDR2 FQGNSA. With 4 bases clipped from V and 4 bases from J, the junction kept 6 bases outside the gene matches.

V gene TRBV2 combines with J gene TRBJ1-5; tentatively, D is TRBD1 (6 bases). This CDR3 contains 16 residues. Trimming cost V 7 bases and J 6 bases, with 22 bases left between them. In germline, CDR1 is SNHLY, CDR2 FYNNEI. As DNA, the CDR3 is TGTGCCAGCACCGACCGAAGGGCAGGGGAAGGTCAGCCCCAGCATTTT. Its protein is CASTDRRAGEGQPQHF.

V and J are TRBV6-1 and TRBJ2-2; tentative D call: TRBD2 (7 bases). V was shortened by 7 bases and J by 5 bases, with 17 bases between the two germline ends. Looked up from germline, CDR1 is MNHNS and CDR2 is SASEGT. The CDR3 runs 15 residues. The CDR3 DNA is TGTGCCAGCAACGGGTTAAGGGGGGGGACCGGGGAGCTGTTTTTT. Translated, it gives CASNGLRGGTGELFF.

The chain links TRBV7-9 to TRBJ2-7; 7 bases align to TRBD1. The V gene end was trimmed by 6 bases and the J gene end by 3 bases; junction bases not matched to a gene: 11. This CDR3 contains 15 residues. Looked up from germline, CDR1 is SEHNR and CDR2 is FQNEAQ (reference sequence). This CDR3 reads CASSHPGDSNYEQYF. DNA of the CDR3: TGTGCCAGCAGTCATCCCGGGGACAGTAACTACGAGCAGTACTTC.

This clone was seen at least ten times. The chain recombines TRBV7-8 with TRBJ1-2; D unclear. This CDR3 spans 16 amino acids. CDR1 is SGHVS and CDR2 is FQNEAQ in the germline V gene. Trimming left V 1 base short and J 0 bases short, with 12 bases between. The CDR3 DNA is TGTGCCAGCAGCTTAGTACTCTCTTCAGCTAACTATGGCTACACCTTC. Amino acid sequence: CASSLVLSSANYGYTF.

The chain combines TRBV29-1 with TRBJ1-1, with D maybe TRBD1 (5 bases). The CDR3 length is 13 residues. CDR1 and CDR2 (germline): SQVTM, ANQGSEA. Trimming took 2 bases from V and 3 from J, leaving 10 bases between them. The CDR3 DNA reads TGCAGCGTTGAAAAACAGGTGTACACTGAAGCTTTCTTT. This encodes CSVEKQVYTEAFF.

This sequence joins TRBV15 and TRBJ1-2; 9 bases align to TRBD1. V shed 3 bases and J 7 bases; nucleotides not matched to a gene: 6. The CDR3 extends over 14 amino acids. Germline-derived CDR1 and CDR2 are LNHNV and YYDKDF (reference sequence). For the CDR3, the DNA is TGTGCCACCAGCAGCAGGACAGGGGTAGGTGGCTACACCTTC. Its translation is CATSSRTGVGGYTF. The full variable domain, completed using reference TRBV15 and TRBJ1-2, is DAMVIQNPRYQVTQFGKPVTLSCSQTLNHNVMYWYQQKSSQAPKLLFHYYDKDFNNEADTPDNFQSRRPNTSFCFLDIRSPGLGDTAMYLCATSSRTGVGGYTFGSGTRLTVV.

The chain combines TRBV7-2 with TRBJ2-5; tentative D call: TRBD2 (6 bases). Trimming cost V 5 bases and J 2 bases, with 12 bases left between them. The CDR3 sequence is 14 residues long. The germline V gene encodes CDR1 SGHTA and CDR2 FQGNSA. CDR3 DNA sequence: TGTGCCAGCAGCCTTAGCGGTCCTCAAGAGACCCAGTACTTC. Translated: CASSLSGPQETQYF.

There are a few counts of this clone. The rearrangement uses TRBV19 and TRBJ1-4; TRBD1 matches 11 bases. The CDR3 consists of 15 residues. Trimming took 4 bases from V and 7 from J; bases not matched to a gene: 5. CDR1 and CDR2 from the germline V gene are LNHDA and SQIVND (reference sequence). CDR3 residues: CASSRSDRGLEKLFF. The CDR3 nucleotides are TGTGCCAGTAGTAGATCGGACAGGGGGCTTGAAAAACTGTTTTTT.

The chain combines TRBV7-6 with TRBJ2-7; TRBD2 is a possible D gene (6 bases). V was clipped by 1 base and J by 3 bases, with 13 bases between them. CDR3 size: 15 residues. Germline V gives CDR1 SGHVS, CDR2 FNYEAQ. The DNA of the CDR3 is TGTGCCAGCAGCTTAGTGCTAGGAGGGGACTACGAGCAGTACTTC. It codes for CASSLVLGGDYEQYF.